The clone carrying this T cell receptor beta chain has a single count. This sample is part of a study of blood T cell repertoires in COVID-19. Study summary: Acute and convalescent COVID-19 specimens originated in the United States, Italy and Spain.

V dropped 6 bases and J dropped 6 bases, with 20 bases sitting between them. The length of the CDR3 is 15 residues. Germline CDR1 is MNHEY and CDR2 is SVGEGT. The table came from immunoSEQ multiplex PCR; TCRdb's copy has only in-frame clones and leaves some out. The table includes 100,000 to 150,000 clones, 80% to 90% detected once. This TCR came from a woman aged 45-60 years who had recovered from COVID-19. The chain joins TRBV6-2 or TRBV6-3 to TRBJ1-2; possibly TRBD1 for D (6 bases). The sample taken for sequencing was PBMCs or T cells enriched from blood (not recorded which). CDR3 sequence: CASSTGRGGLDGYTF. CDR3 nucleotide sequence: TGTGCCAGCAGCACAGGCAGGGGCGGATTGGATGGCTACACCTTC.